The clone carrying this T cell receptor (beta chain) was counted between two and nine times. Its antigen is undetermined. TCRdb's table, derived via immunoSEQ multiplex PCR, lists solely in-frame clones and lacks some. The sample yields some 110,000 clones, just over 85% seen once. This entry belongs to a study of T cell responses to AZD1222 COVID-19 vaccine. The V gene's germline CDR1 is SGHRS and CDR2 YFSETQ. V dropped 0 bases and J dropped 7 bases, with 14 bases sitting between them. CDR3 length: 15 amino acids. Study-level findings and limits: Spike-specific TCR breadth and depth rose after two AZD1222 doses.

This TCR derives from an adult who received the AZD1222 COVID-19 vaccine. This sample comprised peripheral blood, obtained 28 days after the second AZD1222 dose. The V gene is TRBV5-1, the J gene TRBJ2-1, with a tentative D call TRBD2 (6 bases). CDR3 sequence (DNA): TGCGCCAGCAGCTTGGTACCGGGGGAAACGAATGAGCAGTTCTTC. Protein product: CASSLVPGETNEQFF. Together with reference TRBV5-1 and TRBJ2-1, the CDR3 gives the full variable domain: KAGVTQTPRYLIKTRGQQVTLSCSPISGHRSVSWYQQTPGQGLQFLFEYFSETQRNKGNFPGRFSGRQFSNSRSEMNVSTLELGDSALYLCASSLVPGETNEQFFGPGTRLTVL.